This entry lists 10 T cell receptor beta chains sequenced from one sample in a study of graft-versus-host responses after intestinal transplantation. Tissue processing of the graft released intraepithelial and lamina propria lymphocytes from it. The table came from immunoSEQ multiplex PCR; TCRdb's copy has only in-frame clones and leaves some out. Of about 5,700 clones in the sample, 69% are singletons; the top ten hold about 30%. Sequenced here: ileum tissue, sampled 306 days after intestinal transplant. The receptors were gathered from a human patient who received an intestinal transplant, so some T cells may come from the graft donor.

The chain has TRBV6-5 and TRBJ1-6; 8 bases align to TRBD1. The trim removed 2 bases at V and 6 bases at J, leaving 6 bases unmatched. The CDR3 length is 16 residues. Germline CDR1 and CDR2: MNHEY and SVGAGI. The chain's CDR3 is CASSYVEDRVNSPLHF. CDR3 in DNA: TGTGCCAGCAGTTACGTGGAGGACAGGGTTAATTCACCCCTCCACTTT.

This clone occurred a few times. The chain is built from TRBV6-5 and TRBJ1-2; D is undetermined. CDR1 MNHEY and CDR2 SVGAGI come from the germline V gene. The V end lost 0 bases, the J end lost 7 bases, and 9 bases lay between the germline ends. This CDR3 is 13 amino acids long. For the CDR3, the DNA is TGTGCCAGCAGTTACTCGAGGGCGGGTGGCTACACCTTC. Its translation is CASSYSRAGGYTF.

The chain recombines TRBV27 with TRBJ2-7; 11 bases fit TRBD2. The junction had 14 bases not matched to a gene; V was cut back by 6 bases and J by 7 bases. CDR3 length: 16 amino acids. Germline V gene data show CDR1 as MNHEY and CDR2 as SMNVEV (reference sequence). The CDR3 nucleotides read TGTGCCAGCAGAACGGGACTAGCGGAAAAGGCTATGGAGCAGTACTTC. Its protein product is CASRTGLAEKAMEQYF.

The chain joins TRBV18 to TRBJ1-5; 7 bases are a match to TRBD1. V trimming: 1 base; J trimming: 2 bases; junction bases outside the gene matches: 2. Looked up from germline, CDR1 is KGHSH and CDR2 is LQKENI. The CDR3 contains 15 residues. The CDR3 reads CASSPQGAGNQPQHF. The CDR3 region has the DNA TGTGCCAGCTCACCACAGGGGGCAGGCAATCAGCCCCAGCATTTT.

The chain's CDR3 is CASSLARGTSGKYNEQFF. The CDR3 region has the DNA TGTGCCAGCAGCTTAGCTCGGGGGACTAGCGGAAAATACAATGAGCAGTTCTTC. This chain connects TRBV11-2 to TRBJ2-1, with 11 bases matching TRBD2. CDR3 length equals 18 residues. Germline CDR1 and CDR2: SGHAT and FQNNGV. The V and J ends lost 1 base and 4 bases, in that order; junction bases with no gene match: 9.

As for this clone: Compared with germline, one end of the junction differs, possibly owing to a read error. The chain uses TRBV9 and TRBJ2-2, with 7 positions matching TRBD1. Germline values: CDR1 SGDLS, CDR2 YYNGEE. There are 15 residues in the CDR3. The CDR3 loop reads CAGSTQNRGTGELFF. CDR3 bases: TGTGCCGGCAGCACTCAAAACAGGGGCACCGGGGAGCTGTTTTTT.

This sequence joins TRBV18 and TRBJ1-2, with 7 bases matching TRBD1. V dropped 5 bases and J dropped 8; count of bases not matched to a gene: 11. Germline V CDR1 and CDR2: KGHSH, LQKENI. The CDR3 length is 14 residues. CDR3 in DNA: TGTGCCAGCTCATCCGTGACAGGGTCGCGAGGCTACACCTTC. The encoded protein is CASSSVTGSRGYTF.

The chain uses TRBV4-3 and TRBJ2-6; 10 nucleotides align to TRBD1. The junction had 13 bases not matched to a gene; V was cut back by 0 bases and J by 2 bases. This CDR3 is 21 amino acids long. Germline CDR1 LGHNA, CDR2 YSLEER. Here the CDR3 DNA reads TGCGCCAGCAGCCAAGAACGGAGGAGGGACAGGGGAGGAGCTGGGGCCAACGTCCTGACTTTC. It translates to CASSQERRRDRGGAGANVLTF.

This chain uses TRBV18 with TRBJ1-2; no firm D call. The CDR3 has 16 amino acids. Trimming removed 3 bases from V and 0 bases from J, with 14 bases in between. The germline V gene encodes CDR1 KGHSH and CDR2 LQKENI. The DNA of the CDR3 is TGTGCCAGCTCACCGTTGGTGGGCCGCACTAACTATGGCTACACCTTC. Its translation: CASSPLVGRTNYGYTF.

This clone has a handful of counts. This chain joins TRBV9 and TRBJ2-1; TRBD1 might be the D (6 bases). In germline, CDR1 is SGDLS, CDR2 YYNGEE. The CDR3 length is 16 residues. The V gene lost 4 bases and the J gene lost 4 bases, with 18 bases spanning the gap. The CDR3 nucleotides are TGTGCCAGCAGCCCCAGACAGGTGGGCTCTTACAATGAGCAGTTCTTC. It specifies CASSPRQVGSYNEQFF.